The 18 T cell receptor beta chains reported below all come from one sample, sequenced in a study of cytomegalovirus exposure and HLA in healthy donors. The study ran its PCR with 60 Vbeta and 13 Jbeta primers. The assay was immunoSEQ multiplex PCR, and TCRdb's table has in-frame clones only and misses some. This table holds 150,000 or so clones, over 75% found once. The specimen sequenced was PBMCs. These TCRs come from a man younger than 45 in good health and CMV-seropositive.

V and J are TRBV6-1 and TRBJ2-5, with TRBD1 matching over 9 bases. Judging by the DNA end, TRBJ2-7 fits better; the J call may be wrong. The V gene's germline CDR1 is MNHNS and CDR2 SASEGT. The CDR3 contains 14 residues. The CDR3 is CASSDWDRVYEQYF. CDR3 nucleotide sequence: TGTGCCAGCAGTGATTGGGACAGGGTCTACGAGCAGTACTTC.

The genes are TRBV27 and TRBJ2-7; possibly TRBD2 for D (6 bases). V was trimmed by 4 bases and J by 0 bases, leaving 16 bases between them. Germline values: CDR1 MNHEY, CDR2 SMNVEV (reference sequence). This CDR3 is built from 16 residues. The CDR3 here is CASSSIWRGSSYEQYF. CDR3 nucleotides: TGTGCCAGCAGTTCCATTTGGCGGGGAAGCTCCTACGAGCAGTACTTC.

This clone was seen only once. V usage is TRBV14 and J usage is TRBJ1-2, with D tentatively TRBD1 (6 bases). This CDR3 is 13 amino acids long. Germline CDR1 is SGHDN and CDR2 is FVKESK. Trimming cost V 6 bases and J 4 bases, with 12 bases left between them. The CDR3 loop is CASSGRGAYGYTF. The CDR3, as DNA: TGTGCCAGCAGTGGACGGGGGGCCTATGGCTACACCTTC.

The chain couples TRBV7-9 to TRBJ2-5; D may be TRBD2 (6 bases). Germline V gene lookup returns CDR1 SEHNR and CDR2 FQNEAQ (reference sequence). The germline V and J ends were trimmed by 4 bases and 5 bases, with 17 bases remaining between them. The CDR3 contains 15 residues. CDR3 loop: CASSWEVGSRETQYF. The CDR3 nucleotides read TGTGCCAGCAGCTGGGAGGTTGGGAGTAGGGAGACCCAGTACTTC.

The J gene is TRBJ2-1, the V gene TRBV10-3, with D unresolved. The ends were cut back, 8 bases at V and 0 bases at J, with 11 bases in the middle. CDR3 length equals 14 residues. Germline V gene lookup returns CDR1 ENHRY and CDR2 SYGVKD. CDR3 sequence: CAIGGLSSYNEQFF. The CDR3 bases are TGTGCCATCGGCGGTTTAAGCTCCTACAATGAGCAGTTCTTC.

This chain joins TRBV11-2 and TRBJ2-3, with TRBD2 matching 7 bases. V lost 3 bases to trimming and J lost 4 bases; unmatched junction nucleotides: 16. This CDR3 comprises 18 residues. Per germline, CDR1 SGHAT and CDR2 FQNNGV. The CDR3 nucleotides are TGTGCCAGCAGCTTCTGGCCTATTGGGCGGGAGCAAGCAGATACGCAGTATTTT. Translation: CASSFWPIGREQADTQYF.

V is TRBV7-9 and J is TRBJ2-7, with 9 bases aligning to TRBD1. Germline CDR1 reads SEHNR; CDR2 reads FQNEAQ (reference sequence). The J segment lost 0 bases and the V segment lost 3 bases, leaving 6 bases of the junction unmatched. This CDR3 region has 16 residues. Written as DNA, the CDR3 is TGTGCCAGCAGCTTGGAGCGGACAGGGGTCTCCTACGAGCAGTACTTC. This encodes CASSLERTGVSYEQYF.

Comments on this clone: The junction differs from germline at one of its ends, possibly a read error. The chain uses TRBV7-9 and TRBJ1-2, with D possibly matching TRBD1 (6 bases). Per the germline V gene, CDR1 is SEHNR and CDR2 is FQNEAQ (reference sequence). This CDR3 comprises 16 residues. The CDR3 loop reads CSSSLGQTPGRNGYTF. The CDR3 nucleotides are TGTTCCAGCAGCTTAGGACAGACCCCGGGGAGGAATGGCTACACCTTC.

The chain recombines TRBV5-1 with TRBJ1-2; no reliable D call. CDR3 size: 13 residues. CDR1 is SGHRS, CDR2 YFSETQ, per germline. V was shortened by 6 bases and J by 6 bases, with 15 bases between the two germline ends. DNA of the CDR3: TGCGCCAGCAAAGGGAACGGACTTGATGGCTACACCTTC. This translates into CASKGNGLDGYTF.

This clone has more than one count but fewer than ten. V usage is TRBV6-1 and J usage is TRBJ2-1; 7 nucleotides align to TRBD2. CDR1 and CDR2 from the germline V gene are MNHNS and SASEGT. This CDR3 is 13 amino acids long. The V segment lost 3 bases and the J segment 14 bases; nucleotides outside the gene matches: 10. The CDR3 region has the DNA TGTGCCAGCAGTGACTATAGCGGGCCCCCGGAGTTCTTC. It is translated as CASSDYSGPPEFF.

The chain links TRBV28 to TRBJ1-1; TRBD1 agrees at 8 bases. The V segment lost 6 bases and the J segment 4 bases; nucleotides outside the gene matches: 7. Germline V CDR1 and CDR2: MDHEN, SYDVKM. This CDR3 contains 14 residues. As DNA, the CDR3 is TGTGCCAGCAGCCCTGGACAGGGACCCACTGAAGCTTTCTTT. Translated: CASSPGQGPTEAFF. Together with reference TRBV28 and TRBJ1-1, the CDR3 gives the full variable domain: DVKVTQSSRYLVKRTGEKVFLECVQDMDHENMFWYRQDPGLGLRLIYFSYDVKMKEKGDIPEGYSVSREKKERFSLILESASTNQTSMYLCASSPGQGPTEAFFGQGTRLTVV.

In its sample, this clone was seen once. The chain joins TRBV7-2 to TRBJ2-5; TRBD2 matches 10 bases. The CDR3 sequence is 15 residues long. Trimming removed 2 bases from V and 2 bases from J; junction bases left unmatched: 2. CDR1 is SGHTA, CDR2 FQGNSA, per germline. The CDR3, as DNA: TGTGCCAGCAGCTTAACGGGACTAGCGCAAGAGACCCAGTACTTC. Its translation is CASSLTGLAQETQYF.

Only a few counts were recorded for this clone. The CDR3 loop is CASSYTGGRYEQYF. The CDR3 bases are TGTGCCAGCAGTTACACAGGGGGTAGGTACGAGCAGTACTTC. The chain joins TRBV6-5 to TRBJ2-7; 8 nucleotides align to TRBD1. CDR3 size: 14 residues. The germline V gene has CDR1 MNHEY and CDR2 SVGAGI. Losses at the gene ends were 2 bases for V and 4 bases for J; bases not matched to a gene: 4.

The rearrangement joins TRBV11-2 to TRBJ2-7; 11 positions agree with TRBD2. This CDR3 spans 16 amino acids. V gave up 5 bases and J gave up 2 bases; unmatched junction bases: 8. Looked up from germline, CDR1 is SGHAT and CDR2 is FQNNGV. The CDR3 sequence: CASSPTTSGATYEQYF. DNA for the CDR3: TGTGCCAGCAGCCCGACGACTAGCGGGGCAACCTACGAGCAGTACTTC.

CDR3 amino acids: CATSRGQGLGNTIYF. CDR3 in DNA: TGTGCCACCAGCAGAGGACAGGGCCTCGGAAACACCATATATTTT. This chain uses TRBV15 with TRBJ1-3; 7 bases are a match to TRBD1. The trim removed 1 base at V and 4 bases at J, leaving 4 bases unmatched. There are 15 residues in the CDR3. Germline values: CDR1 LNHNV, CDR2 YYDKDF (reference sequence). Full variable domain (outside the CDR3, taken from reference TRBV15 and TRBJ1-3): DAMVIQNPRYQVTQFGKPVTLSCSQTLNHNVMYWYQQKSSQAPKLLFHYYDKDFNNEADTPDNFQSRRPNTSFCFLDIRSPGLGDTAMYLCATSRGQGLGNTIYFGEGSWLTVV.

The J gene is TRBJ2-7, the V gene TRBV10-2, with D uncertain. The germline V gene has CDR1 WSHSY and CDR2 SAAADI. Trimming removed 3 bases at V and 5 bases at J, with 11 bases between. The CDR3 loop spans 13 amino acids. This CDR3 reads CASSEILGHEQYF. CDR3 bases: TGCGCCAGCAGTGAAATATTGGGCCACGAGCAGTACTTC.

The chain recombines TRBV7-9 with TRBJ2-7; 10 bases align to TRBD2. Trimming took 2 bases from V and 3 from J; bases not matched to a gene: 7. Germline CDR1 SEHNR, CDR2 FQNEAQ (reference sequence). This CDR3 is built from 16 residues. The CDR3 coding sequence is TGTGCCAGCAGCTTAATCGGGACTAGCGAGTTCTACGAGCAGTACTTC. This encodes CASSLIGTSEFYEQYF.

The chain employs TRBV7-9 and TRBJ2-7; possible D gene TRBD1, 5 bases. Per the germline V gene, CDR1 is SEHNR and CDR2 is FQNEAQ (reference sequence). Trimming took off 5 bases at V and 1 base at J, with 12 bases between the two ends. The CDR3 contains 14 residues. CDR3 nucleotides: TGTGCCAGCAGCCAAGCAGGGTTGTCCTACGAGCAGTACTTC. Protein: CASSQAGLSYEQYF. The variable domain in full, with the rest retrieved from reference TRBV7-9 and TRBJ2-7, is DTGVSQNPRHKITKRGQNVTFRCDPISEHNRLYWYRQTLGQGPEFLTYFQNEAQLEKSRLLSDRFSAERPKGSFSTLEIQRTEQGDSAMYLCASSQAGLSYEQYFGPGTRLTVT.